Presented here are 25 T cell receptor beta chains from one specimen sequenced in a study of siplizumab effects on memory and regulatory T cells. Using immunoSEQ multiplex PCR, the repertoire was profiled, and TCRdb retains in-frame clones only, with some absent. Seen here are approximately 94,000 clones, about 91% observed once, and the top ten hold 0.15%. The sample comprised CD4+ T cells sorted from blood. The receptor source for this set is a human donor in good health.

This chain links TRBV11-3 with TRBJ1-5; weak D call: TRBD1 (5 bases). Trimming stripped 5 bases from V and 9 bases from J, with 17 bases between. Germline CDR1 and CDR2: SGHNT and YENEEA. This CDR3 region has 14 residues. CDR3 region: CASSTQGELGPQHF. The CDR3 coding sequence is TGTGCCAGCAGCACTCAGGGTGAGCTTGGGCCCCAGCATTTT.

Here the CDR3 reads CASRRTSGGEETQYF. The CDR3 DNA reads TGTGCCAGCAGACGGACTAGCGGGGGGGAGGAGACCCAGTACTTC. The rearrangement links TRBV6-5 to TRBJ2-5; TRBD2 aligns across 15 bases. The CDR3 is 15 residues long. The J segment lost 5 bases and the V segment lost 6 bases, leaving 4 bases of the junction unmatched. Per the germline V gene, CDR1 is MNHEY and CDR2 is SVGAGI.

The J gene is TRBJ2-1, the V gene TRBV19, with 7 bases fitting TRBD2. Germline V lookup: CDR1 LNHDA, CDR2 SQIVND (reference sequence). Trimming at V came to 5 bases and at J to 2 bases, leaving 3 bases not matched to a gene. This CDR3 spans 14 amino acids. This CDR3 reads CASSELATYNEQFF. CDR3 sequence (DNA): TGTGCCAGTAGTGAACTAGCGACCTACAATGAGCAGTTCTTC.

This clone was seen only once. The gene calls are TRBV19 and TRBJ1-1, with 9 bases matching TRBD1. The CDR3 extends over 14 amino acids. V shed 8 bases and J 6 bases; nucleotides not matched to a gene: 10. CDR1 is LNHDA and CDR2 is SQIVND in the germline V gene (reference sequence). This CDR3 reads CASSGTGLGAEAFF. CDR3 sequence (DNA): TGTGCCAGTTCCGGGACAGGGCTTGGGGCTGAAGCTTTCTTT.

V and J are TRBV19 and TRBJ1-6; TRBD1 matches 11 bases. Per the germline V gene, CDR1 is LNHDA and CDR2 is SQIVND (reference sequence). CDR3 length: 19 amino acids. The trim removed 5 bases at V and 3 bases at J, leaving 12 bases unmatched. CDR3 sequence reads: CASSSGTGGGFGYNSPLHF. The CDR3 region has the DNA TGTGCCAGTAGTTCGGGGACAGGGGGAGGCTTTGGCTATAATTCACCCCTCCACTTT.

This clone was counted a single time. The chain has TRBV6-5 and TRBJ1-1; TRBD1 might be the D (5 bases). V lost 0 bases, J lost 3 bases, and 11 bases lay in between. Germline V lookup: CDR1 MNHEY, CDR2 SVGAGI. This CDR3 is 15 amino acids long. The CDR3 DNA reads TGTGCCAGCAGTTACTCTCCGGGGGTCTACACTGAAGCTTTCTTT. Protein: CASSYSPGVYTEAFF.

The chain links TRBV21-1 to TRBJ2-7. TRBV21-1 is a pseudogene locus. The CDR3 has 14 amino acids. CDR3 in amino acids: CASSKALLSYEQYF. The DNA for the CDR3 is TGTGCCAGCAGCAAAGCGCTCCTCTCCTACGAGCAGTACTTC.

V gene TRBV6-6 combines with J gene TRBJ1-6; D gene unclear. Trimming pared 4 bases from V and 7 bases from J, leaving 5 bases between. The CDR3 loop spans 12 amino acids. Germline V gene sequence: CDR1 MNHNY, CDR2 SVGAGI (reference sequence). CDR3 sequence: CASSLVNSPLHF. The CDR3 DNA is TGTGCCAGCAGTTTAGTGAATTCACCCCTCCACTTT.

The chain is built from TRBV19 and TRBJ2-7, with 7 positions matching TRBD1. V shed 10 bases and J 5 bases; nucleotides not matched to a gene: 11. CDR3 length: 13 amino acids. Per germline, CDR1 LNHDA and CDR2 SQIVND (reference sequence). CDR3 nucleotides: TGTGCCACCCGAGGACAGGTCTGGGACGAGCAGTACTTC. Protein sequence: CATRGQVWDEQYF.

The CDR3 DNA reads as TGCGCCAGCAGCTTGGCACCCAACAGGGTTGATGAGCAGTTCTTC. As protein: CASSLAPNRVDEQFF. This rearrangement joins TRBV5-1 to TRBJ2-1, with a possible D match to TRBD1 (6 bases). The V end lost 0 bases, the J end lost 8 bases, and 15 bases lay between the germline ends. This CDR3 has 15 amino acids. Per germline, CDR1 SGHRS and CDR2 YFSETQ.

The rearrangement joins TRBV7-3 to TRBJ2-4; D is unresolved. Germline V gene sequence: CDR1 SGHTA, CDR2 FQGTGA. This CDR3 comprises 15 residues. Trimming stripped 2 bases from V and 0 bases from J, with 8 bases between. CDR3 loop: CASSLDLLAKNIQYF. The CDR3 nucleotides are TGTGCCAGCAGCTTAGACCTCCTAGCCAAAAACATTCAGTACTTC. Filled out from reference TRBV7-3 and TRBJ2-4, the complete variable domain reads GAGVSQTPSNKVTEKGKYVELRCDPISGHTALYWYRQSLGQGPEFLIYFQGTGAADDSGLPNDRFFAVRPEGSVSTLKIQRTERGDSAVYLCASSLDLLAKNIQYFGAGTRLSVL.

The chain links TRBV7-2 to TRBJ1-3; TRBD1 might be the D (6 bases). The V end was cut by 5 bases, the J end by 0 bases, with 14 bases between. The CDR3 is made up of 16 amino acids. Germline lookup yields CDR1 SGHTA and CDR2 FQGNSA. CDR3 sequence (DNA): TGTGCCAGCAGCATTAGGTGGACAGCCTCTGGAAACACCATATATTTT. It translates to CASSIRWTASGNTIYF.

A few counts support this clone. The V and J genes are TRBV11-2 and TRBJ1-2; no clear D gene. Trimming shortened V by 1 base and J by 2 bases, and 8 bases separated the two germline ends. The CDR3 is made up of 14 amino acids. Germline lookup yields CDR1 SGHAT and CDR2 FQNNGV. CDR3 in amino acids: CASSLVPGNYGYTF. In DNA form, the CDR3 reads TGTGCCAGCAGCTTAGTTCCGGGGAACTATGGCTACACCTTC.

The sample holds one count of this clone. The chain has TRBV9 and TRBJ2-3; 7 nucleotides agree with TRBD1. The V segment lost 4 bases and the J segment 4 bases; nucleotides outside the gene matches: 6. The CDR3 loop spans 14 amino acids. Germline lookup yields CDR1 SGDLS and CDR2 YYNGEE. CDR3 amino acids: CASSPTDRSDTQYF. The DNA of the CDR3 is TGTGCCAGCAGCCCAACGGACAGGTCAGATACGCAGTATTTT.

The chain employs TRBV7-2 and TRBJ2-7; possibly TRBD2 for D (7 bases). The CDR3 is 16 residues long. The V gene's germline CDR1 is SGHTA and CDR2 FQGNSA. The germline V and J ends were trimmed by 1 base and 4 bases, with 17 bases remaining between them. CDR3 sequence (DNA): TGTGCCAGCAGCTTAGTGTGGGGGGGCCGGGCGTACGAGCAGTACTTC. This gives the protein CASSLVWGGRAYEQYF. Based on the CDR3 plus reference TRBV7-2 and TRBJ2-7, the full variable domain is GAGVSQSPSNKVTEKGKDVELRCDPISGHTALYWYRQSLGQGLEFLIYFQGNSAPDKSGLPSDRFSAERTGGSVSTLTIQRTQQEDSAVYLCASSLVWGGRAYEQYFGPGTRLTVT.

V usage is TRBV18 and J usage is TRBJ1-6; D is perhaps TRBD1 (5 bases). The ends were cut back, 3 bases at V and 10 bases at J, with 13 bases in the middle. The CDR3 consists of 14 residues. CDR1 is KGHSH, CDR2 LQKENI, per germline. This CDR3 reads CASSPAGARSPLHF. DNA for the CDR3: TGTGCCAGCTCACCGGCCGGGGCCAGGTCACCCCTCCACTTT.

This rearrangement joins TRBV6-1 to TRBJ2-1; D remains unclear. Germline CDR1 is MNHNS and CDR2 is SASEGT. The CDR3 sequence is 11 residues long. V lost 6 bases and J 3 bases, leaving 3 bases between the germline ends. CDR3 sequence reads: CASRGYNEQFF. CDR3 DNA: TGTGCCAGCAGAGGCTACAATGAGCAGTTCTTC.

In nucleotides, the CDR3 is TGTGCCAGCAGCGCGGGACTAGCGGGGGTGGGCGAGCAGTACTTC. Amino acids: CASSAGLAGVGEQYF. The V and J genes are TRBV9 and TRBJ2-7; 14 bases align to TRBD2. J gave up 6 bases and V 3 bases, and 5 bases lay outside the gene matches. The CDR3 runs 15 residues. CDR1 is SGDLS and CDR2 is YYNGEE in the germline V gene.

V is TRBV6-1 and J is TRBJ2-7; possible D gene TRBD1, 6 bases. The CDR3 totals 13 residues. The germline V gene encodes CDR1 MNHNS and CDR2 SASEGT. V gave up 9 bases and J gave up 3 bases, with 15 bases separating them. The CDR3 DNA sequence: TGTGCCAGTAATTTCGACAGGCGCTACGAGCAGTACTTC. It yields the protein CASNFDRRYEQYF.

The genes are TRBV28 and TRBJ1-6; 9 bases line up with TRBD1. Germline trimming cut 7 bases from V and 9 bases from J; bases unmatched to any gene: 10. Germline lookup yields CDR1 MDHEN and CDR2 SYDVKM. The CDR3 is 15 amino acids. CDR3: CASTRVGTGTSPLHF. CDR3 DNA: TGTGCCAGCACCCGAGTTGGGACAGGGACTTCACCCCTCCACTTT.

This chain links TRBV15 with TRBJ1-2; no definite D call. V lost 0 bases to trimming and J lost 6 bases, with 23 bases between them. Germline V CDR1 and CDR2: LNHNV, YYDKDF (reference sequence). This CDR3 is built from 18 residues. The CDR3 DNA reads TGTGCCACCAGCAGAGATTATTGGAGTGGGGTTGGGATGCATGGCTACACCTTC. Protein: CATSRDYWSGVGMHGYTF.

The chain joins TRBV6-5 to TRBJ1-6; D remains unclear. The CDR3 spans 11 residues. Germline values: CDR1 MNHEY, CDR2 SVGAGI. The V end lost 6 bases, the J end lost 13 bases, and 10 bases lay between the germline ends. CDR3 sequence reads: CASSPGGPLHF. For the CDR3, the DNA is TGTGCCAGCAGCCCGGGAGGCCCCCTCCACTTT.

There are a few counts of this clone. Other nucleotide sequences in the sample specify the same CDR3. The chain recombines TRBV14 with TRBJ1-4; unclear D gene. This CDR3 spans 15 amino acids. CDR1 is SGHDN, CDR2 FVKESK, per germline. The V and J ends lost 6 bases and 3 bases respectively, with 14 bases between them. The CDR3 region has the DNA TGTGCCAGCAGTCGGAATTTCATAGCTAATGAAAAACTGTTTTTT. This codes for CASSRNFIANEKLFF.

The rearrangement links TRBV10-3 to TRBJ2-7; TRBD1 matches at 8 bases. The CDR3 is 16 amino acids. The J segment lost 1 base and the V segment lost 0 bases, leaving 5 bases of the junction unmatched. CDR1 ENHRY and CDR2 SYGVKD come from the germline V gene. The CDR3 loop is CAISESGTGISYEQYF. The CDR3 DNA follows: TGTGCCATCAGTGAGTCAGGGACAGGAATTTCCTACGAGCAGTACTTC.

V usage is TRBV5-1 and J usage is TRBJ1-2; TRBD1 is a possible D gene (5 bases). V lost 5 bases to trimming and J lost 1 base, with 12 bases between them. This CDR3 is built from 14 residues. The germline CDR1 and CDR2 sequences are SGHRS and YFSETQ. The CDR3 spells CASRLSTDNYGYTF. The CDR3 DNA sequence: TGCGCCAGCAGGCTTTCGACAGATAACTATGGCTACACCTTC.